The TCR beta chain under discussion was sequenced for a study of T-cell reconstitution after alpha-beta-depleted transplantation in children. The CDR3 is made up of 13 amino acids. Trimming stripped 5 bases from V and 8 bases from J, with 13 bases between. Germline lookup yields CDR1 SEHNR and CDR2 FQNEAQ (reference sequence). Library preparation (for TCRbeta) was performed with unique molecular identifiers. TCRdb re-derived calls from the PCR reads in MiXCR, one entry per CDR3 protein. The sample includes a few hundred thousand distinct CDR3 sequences, 10% of them seen just once. The receptor comes from a human donor who donated a stem cell graft to a child with acute lymphoblastic leukemia. The chain joins TRBV7-9 to TRBJ2-4, with D possibly being TRBD2 (5 bases). The specimen was PBMCs from the stem cell graft donor, collected from the stem cell graft. The CDR3 is CASSVGGWDIQYF. DNA of the CDR3: TGTGCCAGCAGCGTGGGCGGGTGGGACATTCAGTACTTC.